A selection of T cell receptor beta chains follows, all from one sample in a study of T-cell reconstitution after alpha-beta-depleted transplantation in children. TCRdb re-called the PCR reads through MiXCR, storing one row per CDR3 protein. In the table there are about 980,000 distinct CDR3 sequences, about 29% of which are singletons. The source material was PBMCs, mostly from graft donor cells, sampled 360 days after TCRalphabeta/CD19-depleted stem cell transplant. The receptors derive from a boy younger than two who had a stem cell transplant for SCID, so the T cells may come from the graft donor. CDR3s leave out the opening cysteine and the closing phenylalanine or tryptophan. Clone sizes are given selectively: once, few, many, or a class where the clone is expanded.

CDR3aa | j_gene | abundance | v_gene
ASSGAAKYNEQF | TRBJ2-1 | - | TRBV18
AGSLGDRSNIQY | TRBJ2-4 | - | TRBV12-3/TRBV12-4
ASSFRGPNIYEQY | TRBJ2-7 | few | TRBV6-5
ASSLGGGPYEQY | TRBJ2-7 | many | TRBV12-3/TRBV12-4
ARGQGWNIQY | TRBJ2-4 | few | TRBV2
ASRPPDSGANVLT | TRBJ2-6 | - | TRBV6-2/TRBV6-3
ASSQSILAGTPPGPEAF | TRBJ1-1 | - | TRBV16
SASHHTKGTEAF | TRBJ1-1 | - | TRBV20-1
ASSYSPNEQF | TRBJ2-1 | - | TRBV6-5
ASTPTVGQGGSEAF | TRBJ1-1 | many | TRBV4-2
ASSPNLQGAGELF | TRBJ2-2 | few | TRBV7-3
ASSLVPGGFGELF | TRBJ2-2 | few | TRBV5-1
ASSPGGFTEAF | TRBJ1-1 | - | TRBV5-1
SARGGARLTEAF | TRBJ1-1 | - | TRBV20-1
ASSIRDRYTDTQY | TRBJ2-3 | - | TRBV12-3/TRBV12-4
ASSSSAYEQY | TRBJ2-7 | many | TRBV5-1
ATRTSGQETQY | TRBJ2-5 | many | TRBV24-1
ASSLFNANEQY | TRBJ2-7 | few | TRBV5-6
ASSLWQGYGGYNSPLH | TRBJ1-6 | - | TRBV12-3/TRBV12-4
ASSLVWRWKQY | TRBJ2-7 | - | TRBV7-9
ASSQVTVGLNTEAF | TRBJ1-1 | - | TRBV4-2
ASLGGGTYTGELF | TRBJ2-2 | - | TRBV7-9
AISSTGVGGEQY | TRBJ2-7 | few | TRBV10-3
SGASRPDTEAF | TRBJ1-1 | few | TRBV29-1
ASSSGTDGNTIY | TRBJ1-3 | - | TRBV5-1
ASSLWGDRVNEQF | TRBJ2-1 | few | TRBV5-1
ASSLGMRVVNTEAF | TRBJ1-1 | few | TRBV5-1
SANPTGTYTQY | TRBJ2-3 | few | TRBV20-1
ASSSGYTINNEQF | TRBJ2-1 | few | TRBV6-5
ASGGGGAQETQY | TRBJ2-5 | - | TRBV4-1
ASSPLRRSGANVLT | TRBJ2-6 | few | TRBV2
ASSSGQGGHEQF | TRBJ2-1 | once | TRBV12-3/TRBV12-4
ASSPPRGISGNTIY | TRBJ1-3 | few | TRBV18
SVVRWQGARETQY | TRBJ2-5 | few | TRBV29-1
ASINRHPGWGNTEAF | TRBJ1-1 | - | TRBV6-6
ASSLAVRERLETQY | TRBJ2-5 | - | TRBV5-1
ASRQGGIEAF | TRBJ1-1 | few | TRBV2
ASSSRWGSGGRMDEQF | TRBJ2-1 | few | TRBV11-2
SARTDRGGSGAF | TRBJ1-1 | - | TRBV20-1
ASSQGRAGPEAF | TRBJ1-1 | - | TRBV4-2
ASSFTSGLTSYNEQF | TRBJ2-1 | - | TRBV7-8
AISGRVFHEQY | TRBJ2-7 | - | TRBV10-3
ASSLGDHTQY | TRBJ2-3 | - | TRBV7-3
SVEDKRLGKETQY | TRBJ2-5 | - | TRBV29-1
ASSRSPSGGWNTEAF | TRBJ1-1 | - | TRBV5-1
ASSAQKNTIY | TRBJ1-3 | - | TRBV9
ASSDEPLSDYEQY | TRBJ2-7 | - | TRBV2
ASSQLTGVGNEQF | TRBJ2-1 | - | TRBV7-3